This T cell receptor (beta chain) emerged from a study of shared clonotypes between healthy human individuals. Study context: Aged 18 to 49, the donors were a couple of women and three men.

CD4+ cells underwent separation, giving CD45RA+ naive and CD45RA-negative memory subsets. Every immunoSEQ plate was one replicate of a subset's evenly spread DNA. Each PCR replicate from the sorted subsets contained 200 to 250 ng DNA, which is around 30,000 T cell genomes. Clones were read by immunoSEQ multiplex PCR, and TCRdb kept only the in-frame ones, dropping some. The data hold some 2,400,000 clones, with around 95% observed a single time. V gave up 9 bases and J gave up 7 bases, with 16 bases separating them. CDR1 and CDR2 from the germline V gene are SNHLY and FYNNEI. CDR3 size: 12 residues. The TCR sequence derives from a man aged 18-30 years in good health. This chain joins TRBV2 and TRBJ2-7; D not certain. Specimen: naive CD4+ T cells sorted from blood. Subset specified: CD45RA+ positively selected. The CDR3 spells CASNTGSEEQYF. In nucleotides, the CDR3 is TGTGCCAGTAACACCGGCTCGGAAGAGCAGTACTTC.